The 2 T cell receptor beta chains given below trace back to one sample, sequenced in a study of blood T cells in healthy people across ages (dated by TCRdb to the mid-2010s). The protocol used for the library was 5' RACE. Sequencer: Illumina HiSeq 2500. A second roughly 6 to 11 cycle PCR used a sample-barcoded 5' primer and a J-beta primer mix. TCRdb reprocessed the public reads (quality trimming at Q25 with fastp, clone calling with MiXCR) and kept in-frame beta chains. CDR3 protein duplicates are merged, each entry listing the most common genes and DNA. The sample contains roughly 800,000 distinct CDR3 sequences, around 25% of them found a single time. The biggest ten clones account for 9.4% of the sample. These data were also filed under a second study, of T cells of mothers and their children.

The sample consisted of blood. Source of these receptors: a boy younger than 18 in good health.

The genes are TRBV20-1 and TRBJ2-7; D unresolved. CDR1 is DFQATT, CDR2 SNEGSKA, per germline (reference sequence). This CDR3 contains 15 residues. V lost 0 bases, J lost 10 bases, and 22 bases lay in between. In DNA form, the CDR3 reads TGCAGTGCTAGAGATCTAGAGAGGACGGTGTCTGAACAGTACTTC. Protein product: CSARDLERTVSEQYF.

This clonotype was seen a handful of times. This chain joins TRBV28 and TRBJ1-4; no definite D call. The CDR3 has 15 amino acids. The ends were cut back, 1 base at V and 5 bases at J, with 11 bases in the middle. Germline CDR1 reads MDHEN; CDR2 reads SYDVKM. CDR3 loop: CASSLYTPGNEKLFF. In DNA form, the CDR3 reads TGTGCCAGCAGTTTATATACACCGGGAAATGAAAAACTGTTTTTT.